This TCR beta chain was obtained from a study of T-cell reconstitution after alpha-beta-depleted transplantation in children. Findings of the study overall: Diversity and T-cell counts at one year after transplant derived mostly from new T cells. Where some patients showed high TCRbeta diversity at day 60, it came from recipient T cells and thymic progenitors that had survived.

This sample's TCRbeta library carried unique molecular identifier barcodes. TCRdb re-called the PCR reads through MiXCR, storing one row per CDR3 protein. The sample shows over 15,000 distinct CDR3 sequences, roughly 12% of them seen only once. V lost 4 bases, J lost 0 bases, and 16 bases lay in between. The V gene's germline CDR1 is MNHEY and CDR2 SVGAGI. CDR3 length: 16 amino acids. Concerning this clonotype itself: Its antigen remains unknown.

The input for sequencing was PBMCs, mostly from graft donor cells, taken 180 days after TCRalphabeta/CD19-depleted stem cell transplant. The TCR sequence derives from a boy less than two years old who had a stem cell transplant for Wiskott-Aldrich syndrome, so the T cells may come from the graft donor. The genes are TRBV6-5 and TRBJ2-7; maybe TRBD2 (6 bases). The CDR3: CASSSSPGLTSYEQYF. The CDR3 DNA reads TGTGCCAGCAGTTCTTCACCCGGACTAACCTCCTACGAGCAGTACTTC.